This T cell receptor (beta chain) was retrieved from a study of OX40 agonist ivuxolimab in advanced cancers. Germline values: CDR1 KGHSH, CDR2 LQKENI. This CDR3 spans 16 amino acids. Losses at the gene ends were 2 bases for V and 7 bases for J; bases not matched to a gene: 10. Cycle 7 day 1, cycle 4 day 1, and baseline were the timepoints at which blood was sampled. Only in-frame clones appear in the TCRdb table, and some are missing; sequencing was by immunoSEQ multiplex PCR. The sample records approximately 70,000 clones, about 85% being singletons. About this clone: Its specificity is unknown.

Overall study findings and caveats: With doses of 0.1 to 3.0 mg/kg, CD4+ and CD8+ blood T cells had undergone clonal expansion by week 6.

The material was CD4+ or CD8+ T cells sorted from blood, obtained in a trial of the OX40 agonist ivuxolimab. The source is an adult with an advanced solid tumor such as melanoma, head and neck, liver or kidney cancer. This chain connects TRBV18 to TRBJ2-1; 8 nucleotides agree with TRBD2. The CDR3 bases are TGTGCCAGCTCACCAAAAACCGGGAGGGCCGGTAATGAGCAGTTCTTC. Residues: CASSPKTGRAGNEQFF.